This T cell receptor beta chain originates from a study of T cell repertoires in cytomegalovirus infection. Study overall: Use of recently identified HLA-C-restricted and well-studied HLA-B-restricted CMV epitopes was part of the study. CMV infection and matching HLA type were both indicated by public TCR beta signatures.

The CDR3 is made up of 16 amino acids. Looked up from germline, CDR1 is SGHVS and CDR2 is FQNEAQ. Study outcomes and limitations: There were carriers of CMV plus the relevant HLA, and cumulative public TCR beta family frequency identified them. CMV-specific TCR beta clonotypes restricted by HLA-C were the ones dominating the ex vivo response.

TCRdb itself ran the reads through MiXCR, one entry per CDR3 protein. The repertoire holds roughly 920,000 distinct CDR3 sequences, with 30% to 40% as singletons. A note on this clonotype: The target antigen is unknown. This may be a read error, as it is one base from a much larger clone.

The source was cultured CD8+ T cells from PBMCs, collected from culture after CMV antigen stimulation. This rearrangement joins TRBV7-8 to TRBJ2-7, with D possibly matching TRBD1 (6 bases). The clonotype was recovered from a human donor in good health (CMV status not recorded). Some clones in this sample may be carry-over from other donors' samples. The CDR3, as DNA: TGTGCCAACAGCTTGCGAGCAGACAGGACCTCCTACGAGCAGTACGTC. It encodes CANSLRADRTSYEQYV.